This TCR beta chain emerged from a study of low-dose radiotherapy and immunotherapy resistance in tumors. Per germline, CDR1 SQVTM and CDR2 ANQGSEA. Deletions cut 6 bases from V and 5 bases from J, with 20 bases between. The CDR3 is 15 amino acids. This clonotype was picked up many times. Time point specified: after trial treatment. Treatment indicated: LDRT plus nivolumab, ipilimumab, low-dose cyclophosphamide and aspirin (RACIN trial). Advanced solid tumors lacking tumor-infiltrating lymphocytes characterized eligible patients. Priming of first-strand cDNA relied on TRAV- and TRBV-specific primers (covering alpha and beta chains). TCRs were amplified for around 20 PCR cycles with a constant-region primer and V-primer adapter. Following isolation, mRNA was amplified via in vitro transcription. TCRdb fed the reads into MiXCR, producing one record per CDR3 protein. The data contain 80,000 or so distinct CDR3 sequences, 15% to 20% of them singletons.

The genes are TRBV29-1 and TRBJ2-1, with a tentative D call TRBD1 (6 bases). This material consisted of PBMCs, taken after low-dose radiotherapy plus immunotherapy. This clonotype originated in a male donor with prostate cancer. Here the CDR3 reads CSVLDVWTANNEQFF. DNA for the CDR3: TGCAGCGTCTTGGATGTCTGGACAGCTAACAATGAGCAGTTCTTC.